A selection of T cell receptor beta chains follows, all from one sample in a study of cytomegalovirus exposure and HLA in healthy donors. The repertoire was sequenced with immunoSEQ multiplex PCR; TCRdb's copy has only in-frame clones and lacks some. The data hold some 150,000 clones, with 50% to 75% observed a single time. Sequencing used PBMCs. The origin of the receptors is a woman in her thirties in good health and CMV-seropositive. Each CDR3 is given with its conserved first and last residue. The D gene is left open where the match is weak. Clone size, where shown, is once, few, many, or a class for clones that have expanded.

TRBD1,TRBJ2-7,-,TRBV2,TGTGCCAGTCTGACAGGGAGCTACGAGCAGTACTTC,CASLTGSYEQYF
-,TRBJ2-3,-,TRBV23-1,TGCGCCAGCAGGGCGACAAGCCACTTTATCACAGATACGCAGTATTTT,CASRATSHFITDTQYF
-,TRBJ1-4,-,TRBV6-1,TGTGCCAGCAGTGCCTCCTATGAAAAACTGTTTTTT,CASSASYEKLFF
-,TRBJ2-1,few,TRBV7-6,TGTGCCAGCAGCTTAGTGGGGAGAGGGAATGAGCAGTTCTTC,CASSLVGRGNEQFF
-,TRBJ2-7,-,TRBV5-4,TGTGCCAGCAGCCGGGGGGACAATGGGGAGCAGTACTTC,CASSRGDNGEQYF
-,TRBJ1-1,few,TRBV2,TGTGCCCGGGGTTTTAACACTGAAGCTTTCTTT,CARGFNTEAFF
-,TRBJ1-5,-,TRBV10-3,TGTGCCATCACTGGGGGGGTGGATCAGCCCCAGCATTTT,CAITGGVDQPQHF
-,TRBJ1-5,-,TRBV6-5,TGTGCCAGCAGTCGGTTCCGGGGTCGCAATCAGCCCCAGCATTTT,CASSRFRGRNQPQHF
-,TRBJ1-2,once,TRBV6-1,TGTGCCAGCAGTGAAGGACCTTTACCGGGACTAGGGTATGGCTACACCTTC,CASSEGPLPGLGYGYTF
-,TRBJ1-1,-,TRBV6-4,TGTGCCAGCAGTGGGGCAGCCATGAACACTGAAGCTTTCTTT,CASSGAAMNTEAFF
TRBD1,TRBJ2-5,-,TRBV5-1,TGCGCCAGCAGCTTGAACACAGGGGGCTGGGAGACCCAGTACTTC,CASSLNTGGWETQYF
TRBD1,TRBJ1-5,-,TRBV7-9,TGTGCCAGCAACCAGGACAGGGAGGATCAGCCCCAGCATTTT,CASNQDREDQPQHF
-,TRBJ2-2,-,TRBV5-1,TGCGCCAGCAGCCTGGGACTGGCGGGGGAGCTGTTTTTT,CASSLGLAGELFF
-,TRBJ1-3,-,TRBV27,TGTGCCAGCAGTCCACGGCAGGGCTCTGGAAACACCATATATTTT,CASSPRQGSGNTIYF
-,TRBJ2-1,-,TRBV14,TGTGCCAGCAGCCCGGGATTTTCCTACAATGAGCAGTTCTTC,CASSPGFSYNEQFF
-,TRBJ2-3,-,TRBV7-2,TGTGCCAGCAGCACTTACACAGATACGCAGTATTTT,CASSTYTDTQYF
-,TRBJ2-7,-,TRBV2,TGTGCCAGCACCCGACAGTTACTCTACGAGCAGTACTTC,CASTRQLLYEQYF
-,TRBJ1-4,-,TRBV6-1,TGTGCCAGCAGAGACACATATAATGAAAAACTGTTTTTT,CASRDTYNEKLFF
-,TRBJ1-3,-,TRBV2,TGTGCCAGATCCGGCGGAAGCTCCTCTGGAAACACCATATATTTT,CARSGGSSSGNTIYF
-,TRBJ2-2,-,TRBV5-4,TGTGCCAGCAGCCGCGGCACCGGGGAGCTGTTTTTT,CASSRGTGELFF
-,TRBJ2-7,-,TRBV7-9,TGTGCCAGCAGCTTAACGGGGTGGAACGAGCAGTACTTC,CASSLTGWNEQYF
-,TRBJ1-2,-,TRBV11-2,TGTGCCAGCAGCTTCGGACAGTCGCGGAACTATGGCTACACCTTC,CASSFGQSRNYGYTF
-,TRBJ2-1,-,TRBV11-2,TGTGCCAGCAGCTCCCAGGGGAGAAATAGGAATGAGCAGTTCTTC,CASSSQGRNRNEQFF
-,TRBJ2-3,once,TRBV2,TGTGCCAGCAGTGACAGTACAAGCACAGATACGCAGTATTTT,CASSDSTSTDTQYF
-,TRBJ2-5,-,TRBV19,TGTGCCAGTAGTATAGGGGGTGGGGGGGCTGGCGAGACCCAGTACTTC,CASSIGGGGAGETQYF
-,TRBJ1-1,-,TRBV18,TGTGCCAGCTCACCACCGGAGTACACTGAAGCTTTCTTT,CASSPPEYTEAFF
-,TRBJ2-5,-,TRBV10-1,TGCGCCAGCAGTGAGGGACCAGGGTTGGAGACCCAGTACTTC,CASSEGPGLETQYF
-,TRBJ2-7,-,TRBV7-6,TGTGCCAGCAGCTTGTGGGGGGCCTACGAGCAGTACTTC,CASSLWGAYEQYF
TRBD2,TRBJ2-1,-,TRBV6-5,TGTGCCAGCAGGGGGACTAGCGGGTACAATGAGCAGTTCTTC,CASRGTSGYNEQFF
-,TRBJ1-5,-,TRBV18,TGTGCCAGCTCACCAGGAGGGTCTCAGCCCCAGCATTTT,CASSPGGSQPQHF